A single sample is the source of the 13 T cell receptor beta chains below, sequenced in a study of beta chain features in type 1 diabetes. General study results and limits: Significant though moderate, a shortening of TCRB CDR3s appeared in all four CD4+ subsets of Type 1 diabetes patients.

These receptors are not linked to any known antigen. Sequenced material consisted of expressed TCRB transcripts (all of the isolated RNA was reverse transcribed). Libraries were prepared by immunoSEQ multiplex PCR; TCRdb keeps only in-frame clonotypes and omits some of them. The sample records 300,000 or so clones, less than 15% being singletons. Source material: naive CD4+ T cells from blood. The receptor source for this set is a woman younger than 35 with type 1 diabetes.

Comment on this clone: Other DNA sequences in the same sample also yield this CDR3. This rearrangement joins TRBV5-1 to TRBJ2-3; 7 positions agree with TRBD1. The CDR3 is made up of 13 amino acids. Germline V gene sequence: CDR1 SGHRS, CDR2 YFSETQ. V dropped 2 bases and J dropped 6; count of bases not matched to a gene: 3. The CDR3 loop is CASSFEGADTQYF. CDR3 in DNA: TGCGCCAGCAGCTTCGAGGGGGCGGATACGCAGTATTTT.

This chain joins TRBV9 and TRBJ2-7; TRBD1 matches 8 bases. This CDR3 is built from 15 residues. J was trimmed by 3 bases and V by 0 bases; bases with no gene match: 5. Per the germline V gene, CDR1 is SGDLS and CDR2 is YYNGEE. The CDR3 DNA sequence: TGTGCCAGCAGCGTAGGTGGACAGGGATACTACGAGCAGTACTTC. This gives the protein CASSVGGQGYYEQYF.

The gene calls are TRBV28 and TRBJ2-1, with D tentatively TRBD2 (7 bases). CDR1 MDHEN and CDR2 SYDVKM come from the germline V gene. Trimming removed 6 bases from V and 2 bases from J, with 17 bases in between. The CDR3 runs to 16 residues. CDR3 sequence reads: CASSYYREGPYNEQFF. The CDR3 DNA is TGTGCCAGCAGCTACTACAGGGAGGGTCCCTACAATGAGCAGTTCTTC.

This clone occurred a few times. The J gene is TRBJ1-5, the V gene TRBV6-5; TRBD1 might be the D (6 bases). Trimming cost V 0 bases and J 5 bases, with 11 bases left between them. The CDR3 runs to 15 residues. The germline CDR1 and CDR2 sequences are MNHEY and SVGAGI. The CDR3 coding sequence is TGTGCCAGCAGTTACTCGGGTGACAGGTATCAGCCCCAGCATTTT. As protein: CASSYSGDRYQPQHF.

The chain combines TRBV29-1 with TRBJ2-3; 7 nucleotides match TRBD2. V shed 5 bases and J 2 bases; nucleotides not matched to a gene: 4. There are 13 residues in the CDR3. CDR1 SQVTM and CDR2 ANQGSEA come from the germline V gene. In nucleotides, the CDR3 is TGCAGCGTTAAACTAGCGTACACAGATACGCAGTATTTT. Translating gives CSVKLAYTDTQYF.

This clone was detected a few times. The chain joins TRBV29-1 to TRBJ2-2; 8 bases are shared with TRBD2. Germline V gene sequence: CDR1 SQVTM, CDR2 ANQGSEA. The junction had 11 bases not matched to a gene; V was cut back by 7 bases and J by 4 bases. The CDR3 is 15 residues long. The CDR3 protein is CSAQGLREGTGELFF. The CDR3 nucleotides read TGCAGCGCCCAGGGGTTACGGGAGGGCACCGGGGAGCTGTTTTTT.

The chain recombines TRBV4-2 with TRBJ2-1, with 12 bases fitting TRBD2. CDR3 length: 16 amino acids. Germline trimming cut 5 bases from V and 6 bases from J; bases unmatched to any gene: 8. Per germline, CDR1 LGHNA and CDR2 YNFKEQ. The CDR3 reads CASSYLAGGTTNEQFF. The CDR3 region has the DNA TGTGCCAGCAGCTACCTAGCGGGAGGGACTACCAATGAGCAGTTCTTC.

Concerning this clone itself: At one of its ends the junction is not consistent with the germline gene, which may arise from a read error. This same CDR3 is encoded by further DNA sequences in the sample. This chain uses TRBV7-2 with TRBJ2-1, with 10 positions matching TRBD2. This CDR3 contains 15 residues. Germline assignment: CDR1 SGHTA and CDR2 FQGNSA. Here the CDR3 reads CASSLAGVSYNEQFF. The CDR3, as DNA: TGTGCCAGCAGCCTAGCGGGAGTCTCCTACAATGAGCAGTTCTTC.

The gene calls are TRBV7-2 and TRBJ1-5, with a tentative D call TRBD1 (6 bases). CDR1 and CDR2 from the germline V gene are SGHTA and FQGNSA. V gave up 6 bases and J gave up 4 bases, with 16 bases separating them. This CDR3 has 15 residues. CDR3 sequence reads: CASSGGGGPNQPQHF. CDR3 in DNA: TGTGCCAGCAGTGGGGGAGGGGGACCAAATCAGCCCCAGCATTTT.

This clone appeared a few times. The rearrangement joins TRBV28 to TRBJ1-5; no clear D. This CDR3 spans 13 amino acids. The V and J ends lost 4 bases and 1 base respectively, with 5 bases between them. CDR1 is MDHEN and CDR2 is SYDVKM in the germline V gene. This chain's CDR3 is CASSWLSNQPQHF. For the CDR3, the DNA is TGTGCCAGCAGTTGGCTGAGCAATCAGCCCCAGCATTTT.

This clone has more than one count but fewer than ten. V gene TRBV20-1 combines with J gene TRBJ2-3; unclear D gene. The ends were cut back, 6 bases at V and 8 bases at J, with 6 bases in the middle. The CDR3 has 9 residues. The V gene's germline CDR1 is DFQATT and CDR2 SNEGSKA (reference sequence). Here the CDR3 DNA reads TGCAGTGCGACGGGTACGCAGTATTTT. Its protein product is CSATGTQYF.

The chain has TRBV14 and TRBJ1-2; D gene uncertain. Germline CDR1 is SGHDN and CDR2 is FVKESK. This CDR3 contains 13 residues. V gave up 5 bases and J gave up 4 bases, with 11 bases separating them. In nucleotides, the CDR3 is TGTGCCAGCAGCTCCGGGAGCTTCTATGGCTACACCTTC. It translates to CASSSGSFYGYTF.

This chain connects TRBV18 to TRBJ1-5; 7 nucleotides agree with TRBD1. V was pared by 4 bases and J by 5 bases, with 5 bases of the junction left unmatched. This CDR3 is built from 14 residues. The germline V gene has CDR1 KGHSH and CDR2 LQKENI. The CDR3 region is CASSLGQNYQPQHF. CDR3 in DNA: TGTGCCAGCTCACTGGGACAGAACTATCAGCCCCAGCATTTT.